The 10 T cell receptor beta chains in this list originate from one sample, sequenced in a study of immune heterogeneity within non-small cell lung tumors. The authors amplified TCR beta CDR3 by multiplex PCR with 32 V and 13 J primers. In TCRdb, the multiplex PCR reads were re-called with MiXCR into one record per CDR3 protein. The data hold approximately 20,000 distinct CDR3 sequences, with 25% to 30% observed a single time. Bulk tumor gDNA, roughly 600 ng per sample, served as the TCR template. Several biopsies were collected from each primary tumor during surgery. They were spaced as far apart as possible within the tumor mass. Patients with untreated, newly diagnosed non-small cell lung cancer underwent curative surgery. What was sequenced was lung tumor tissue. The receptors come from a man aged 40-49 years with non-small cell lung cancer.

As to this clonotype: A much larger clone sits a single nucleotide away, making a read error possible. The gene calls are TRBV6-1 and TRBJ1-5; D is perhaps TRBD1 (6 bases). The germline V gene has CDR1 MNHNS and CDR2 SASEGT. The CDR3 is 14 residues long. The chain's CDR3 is CSTHPGQSYQPQHF. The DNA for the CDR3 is TGTTCCACCCACCCCGGACAGTCGTATCAGCCCCAGCATTTT.

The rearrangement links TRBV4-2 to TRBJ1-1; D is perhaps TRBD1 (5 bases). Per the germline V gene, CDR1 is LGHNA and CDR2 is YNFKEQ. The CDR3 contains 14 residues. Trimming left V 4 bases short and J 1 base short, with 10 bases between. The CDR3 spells CASSRGTPNTEAFF. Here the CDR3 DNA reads TGTGCCAGCAGCCGTGGGACGCCGAACACTGAAGCTTTCTTT.

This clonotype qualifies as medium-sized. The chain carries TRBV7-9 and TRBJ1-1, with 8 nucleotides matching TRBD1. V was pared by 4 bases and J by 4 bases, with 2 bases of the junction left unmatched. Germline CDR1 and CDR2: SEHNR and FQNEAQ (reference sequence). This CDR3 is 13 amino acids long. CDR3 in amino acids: CASSSGQGTEAFF. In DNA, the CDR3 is TGTGCCAGCAGCTCCGGACAGGGCACTGAAGCTTTCTTT.

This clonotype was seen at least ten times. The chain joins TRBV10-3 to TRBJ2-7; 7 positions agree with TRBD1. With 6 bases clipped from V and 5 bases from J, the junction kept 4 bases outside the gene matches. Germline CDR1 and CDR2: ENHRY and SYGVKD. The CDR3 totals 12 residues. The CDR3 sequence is CAISRQGNEQYF. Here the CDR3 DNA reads TGTGCCATCAGCCGACAGGGAAACGAGCAGTACTTC.

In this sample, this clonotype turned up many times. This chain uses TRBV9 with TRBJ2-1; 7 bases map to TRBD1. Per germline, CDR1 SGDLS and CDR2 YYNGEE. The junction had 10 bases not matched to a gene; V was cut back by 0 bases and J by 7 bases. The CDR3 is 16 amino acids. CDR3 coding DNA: TGTGCCAGCAGCGTAGGCCTAAGGGGGCGAGGGAATGAGCAGTTCTTC. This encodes CASSVGLRGRGNEQFF.

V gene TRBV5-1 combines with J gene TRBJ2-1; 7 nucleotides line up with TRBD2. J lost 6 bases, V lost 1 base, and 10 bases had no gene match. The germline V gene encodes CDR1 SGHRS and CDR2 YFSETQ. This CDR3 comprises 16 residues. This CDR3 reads CASSLISSGHGNEQFF. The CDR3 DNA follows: TGCGCCAGCAGCTTGATCTCTAGCGGCCATGGCAATGAGCAGTTCTTC.

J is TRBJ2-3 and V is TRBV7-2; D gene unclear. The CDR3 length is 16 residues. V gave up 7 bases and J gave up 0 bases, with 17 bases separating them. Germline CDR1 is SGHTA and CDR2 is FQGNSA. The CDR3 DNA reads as TGTGCCAGCACCAGGTCTGGCGGTTCTAGCACAGATACGCAGTATTTT. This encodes CASTRSGGSSTDTQYF.

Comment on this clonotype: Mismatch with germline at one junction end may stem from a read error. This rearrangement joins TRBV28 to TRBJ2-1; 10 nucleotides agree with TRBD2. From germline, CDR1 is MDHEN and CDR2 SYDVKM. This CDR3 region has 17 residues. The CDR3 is CANSTPSGSATGNEQFF. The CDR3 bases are TGTGCCAACAGTACGCCTAGCGGGAGTGCGACGGGCAATGAGCAGTTCTTC.

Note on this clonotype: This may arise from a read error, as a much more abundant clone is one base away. CDR3 residues: CARTDIYSYNEQFF. The CDR3 coding sequence is TGTGCCAGAACGGACATCTACTCCTACAATGAGCAGTTCTTC. This rearrangement joins TRBV6-2 or TRBV6-3 to TRBJ2-1; a weak D match, TRBD1 (5 bases). The V gene's germline CDR1 is MNHEY and CDR2 SVGEGT. The CDR3 spans 14 residues. V gave up 9 bases and J gave up 0 bases, with 12 bases separating them.

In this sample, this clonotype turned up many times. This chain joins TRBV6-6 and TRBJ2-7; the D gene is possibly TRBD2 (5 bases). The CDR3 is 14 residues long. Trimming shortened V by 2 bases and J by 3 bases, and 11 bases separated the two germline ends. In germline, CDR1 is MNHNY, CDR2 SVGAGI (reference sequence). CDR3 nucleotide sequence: TGTGCCAGCAGTTACCTTATGGGGAGCTACGAGCAGTACTTC. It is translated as CASSYLMGSYEQYF.